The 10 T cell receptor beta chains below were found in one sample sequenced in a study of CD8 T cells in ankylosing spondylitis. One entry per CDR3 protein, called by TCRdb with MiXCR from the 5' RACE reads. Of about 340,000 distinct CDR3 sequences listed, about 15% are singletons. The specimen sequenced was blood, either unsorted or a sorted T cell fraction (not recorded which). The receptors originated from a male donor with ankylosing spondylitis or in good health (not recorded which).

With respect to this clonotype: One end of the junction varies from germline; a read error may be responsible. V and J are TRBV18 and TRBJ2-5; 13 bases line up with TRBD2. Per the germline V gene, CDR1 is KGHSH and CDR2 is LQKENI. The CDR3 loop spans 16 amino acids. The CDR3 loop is CASSSGLAGVVETQYF. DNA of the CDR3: TGTGCGAGCTCATCAGGACTAGCGGGAGTGGTTGAGACCCAGTACTTC. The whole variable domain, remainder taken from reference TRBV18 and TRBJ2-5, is NAGVMQNPRHLVRRRGQEARLRCSPMKGHSHVYWYRQLPEEGLKFMVYLQKENIIDESGMPKERFSAEFPKEGPSILRIQQVVRGDSAAYFCASSSGLAGVVETQYFGPGTRLLVL.

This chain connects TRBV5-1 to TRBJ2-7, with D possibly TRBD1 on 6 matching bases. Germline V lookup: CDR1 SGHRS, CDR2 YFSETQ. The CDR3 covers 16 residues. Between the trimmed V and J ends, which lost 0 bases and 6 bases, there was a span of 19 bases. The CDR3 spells CASSLGINREGGEQYF. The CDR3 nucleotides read TGCGCCAGCAGCTTGGGAATTAACAGGGAAGGTGGCGAGCAGTACTTC. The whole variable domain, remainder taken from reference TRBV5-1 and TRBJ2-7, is KAGVTQTPRYLIKTRGQQVTLSCSPISGHRSVSWYQQTPGQGLQFLFEYFSETQRNKGNFPGRFSGRQFSNSRSEMNVSTLELGDSALYLCASSLGINREGGEQYFGPGTRLTVT.

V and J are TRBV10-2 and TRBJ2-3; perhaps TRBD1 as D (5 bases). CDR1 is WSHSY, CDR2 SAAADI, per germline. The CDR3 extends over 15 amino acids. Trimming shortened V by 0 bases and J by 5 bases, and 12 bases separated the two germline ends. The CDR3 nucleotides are TGCGCCAGCAGTGAGTCCCAAGGGGTAGGAGATACGCAGTATTTT. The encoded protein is CASSESQGVGDTQYF.

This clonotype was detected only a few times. The CDR3 protein is CATSDPTSGGVNEQFF. For the CDR3, the DNA is TGTGCCACCAGTGACCCTACTAGCGGGGGGGTTAATGAGCAGTTCTTC. The genes are TRBV24-1 and TRBJ2-1; 13 bases are a match to TRBD2. The CDR3 consists of 16 residues. Germline CDR1 KGHDR, CDR2 SFDVKD. V dropped 4 bases and J dropped 7; count of bases not matched to a gene: 6.

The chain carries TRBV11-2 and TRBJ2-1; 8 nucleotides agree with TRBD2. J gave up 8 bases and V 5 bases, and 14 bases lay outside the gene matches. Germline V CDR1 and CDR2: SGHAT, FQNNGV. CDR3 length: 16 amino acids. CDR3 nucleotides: TGTGCCAGCAGCCTATTATCGGGACTAGATATGGATGAGCAGTTCTTC. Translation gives CASSLLSGLDMDEQFF.

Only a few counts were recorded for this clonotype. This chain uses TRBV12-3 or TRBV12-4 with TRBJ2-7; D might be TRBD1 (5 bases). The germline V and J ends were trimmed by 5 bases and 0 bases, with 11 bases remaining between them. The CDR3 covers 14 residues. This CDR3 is CASSPTAISYEQYF. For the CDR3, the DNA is TGTGCCAGCAGTCCGACAGCCATCTCCTACGAGCAGTACTTC.

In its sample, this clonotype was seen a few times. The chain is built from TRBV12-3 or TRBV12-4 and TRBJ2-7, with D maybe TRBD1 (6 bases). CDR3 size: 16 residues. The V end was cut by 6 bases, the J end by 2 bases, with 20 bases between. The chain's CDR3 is CASSFRPRGQTYEQYF. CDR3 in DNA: TGTGCCAGCAGCTTTAGGCCGCGCGGACAGACCTACGAGCAGTACTTC.

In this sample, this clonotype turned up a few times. The CDR3 DNA follows: TGTGCCAGCAGGGAACAGGGAAGGAGCTCCTACGAGCAGTACTTC. It translates to CASREQGRSSYEQYF. The chain employs TRBV27 and TRBJ2-7, with D possibly being TRBD1 (6 bases). V was clipped by 6 bases and J by 0 bases, with 15 bases between them. CDR1 and CDR2 (germline): MNHEY, SMNVEV (reference sequence). The CDR3 spans 15 residues.

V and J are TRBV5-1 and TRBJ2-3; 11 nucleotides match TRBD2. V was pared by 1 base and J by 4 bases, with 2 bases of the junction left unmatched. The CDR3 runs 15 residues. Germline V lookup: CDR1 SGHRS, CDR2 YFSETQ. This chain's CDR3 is CASSLTTSGADTQYF. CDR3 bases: TGCGCCAGCAGCTTGACGACTAGCGGGGCAGATACGCAGTATTTT.

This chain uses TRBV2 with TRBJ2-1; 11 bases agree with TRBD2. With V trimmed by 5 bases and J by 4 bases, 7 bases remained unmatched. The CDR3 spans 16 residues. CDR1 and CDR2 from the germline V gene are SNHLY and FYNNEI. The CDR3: CASSPPGTSGYNEQFF. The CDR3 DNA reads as TGTGCCAGCAGTCCCCCCGGGACTAGCGGATACAATGAGCAGTTCTTC.